This T cell receptor (beta chain) was sequenced for a study of T cell responses to AZD1222 COVID-19 vaccine. With respect to this clone: The antigen remains undetermined.

CDR1 and CDR2 from the germline V gene are MGHDK and SYGVNS. V was pared by 4 bases and J by 1 base, with 19 bases between. The length of the CDR3 is 17 residues. Only in-frame clones appear in the TCRdb table, and some are missing; sequencing was by immunoSEQ multiplex PCR. The sample contains 200,000 or so clones, about 94% of which appear only once. Study observations and caveats: The reported proportion of spike-specific TCRs targeting unmutated variant regions was nearly half. Only a handful of AZD1222 recipients tested seropositive at baseline. Vaccination with two AZD1222 doses was followed by a rise in Spike-specific TCR breadth and depth.

This sequence joins TRBV25-1 and TRBJ1-2; TRBD1 might be the D (5 bases). The sequencing used peripheral blood, collected on day 0 of AZD1222 vaccination. The clonotype originates from an adult in good health. The CDR3 DNA reads as TGTGCCAGCAGTGGTCAACAATCTTATAGGGGTAACTATGGCTACACCTTC. Residues: CASSGQQSYRGNYGYTF.